This T cell receptor (beta chain) was identified in a study of T cell responses to AZD1222 COVID-19 vaccine. Method: immunoSEQ multiplex PCR; TCRdb's copy keeps in-frame clones and lacks some. Here the sample spans roughly 140,000 clones, 88% being singletons. Findings and limits, study-wide: The donors showed a predominance of white British ancestry and of females, with possible underestimation of clonal diversity. Sampling captured repertoires only after the peak T cell response.

About this clone: Its antigen is as yet unknown.

The material sequenced was peripheral blood, taken on day 0 of MenACWY control vaccination. The origin of this receptor is an adult in good health.

The CDR3 DNA reads as TGCAGTGCCGGGACAGGGTCAAGTCAGCCCCAGCATTTT. Its translation: CSAGTGSSQPQHF. The V gene is TRBV29-1, the J gene TRBJ1-5; 9 bases match TRBD1. Per the germline V gene, CDR1 is SQVTM and CDR2 is ANQGSEA. This CDR3 is 13 amino acids long.